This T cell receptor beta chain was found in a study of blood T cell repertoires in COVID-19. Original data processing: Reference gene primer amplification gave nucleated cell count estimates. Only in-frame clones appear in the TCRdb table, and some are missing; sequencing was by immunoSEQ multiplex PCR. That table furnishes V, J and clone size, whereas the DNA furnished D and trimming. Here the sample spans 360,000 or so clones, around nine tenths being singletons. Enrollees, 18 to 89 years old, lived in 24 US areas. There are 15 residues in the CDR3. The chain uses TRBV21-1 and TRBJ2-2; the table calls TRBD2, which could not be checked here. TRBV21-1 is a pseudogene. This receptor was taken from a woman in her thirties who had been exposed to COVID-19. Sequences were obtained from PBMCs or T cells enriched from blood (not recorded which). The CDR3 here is CASRGYGSYTGELFF. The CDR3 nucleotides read TGTGCCAGCAGGGGTTACGGGAGCTACACCGGGGAGCTGTTTTTT.